A single sample gave rise to the 23 T cell receptor beta chains below, sequenced in a study of a mutant IDH1 vaccine in newly diagnosed glioma. The sample's time point: baseline, week 1 (first vaccination visit). The treatment is: pre-vaccination baseline after standard-of-care therapy. The repertoire was sequenced with immunoSEQ multiplex PCR; TCRdb's copy has only in-frame clones and lacks some. The repertoire holds about 35,000 clones, with approximately 91% as singletons. Sample: PBMCs, taken from a glioma patient treated with radiotherapy, temozolomide or both. These receptors were taken from a woman aged 40-49 years with glioma.

V is TRBV7-4 and J is TRBJ2-7; possibly TRBD1 for D (5 bases). The CDR3 is 15 residues long. With 5 bases removed from V and 3 bases from J, the gap between germline ends came to 17 bases. CDR1 and CDR2 from the germline V gene are SGHVT and SQSDAQ. The CDR3 DNA reads TGTGCCAGCAGCCCAACGGACACAATTATCTACGAGCAGTACTTC. It translates to CASSPTDTIIYEQYF.

This chain connects TRBV2 to TRBJ2-7, with unresolved D. Germline-derived CDR1 and CDR2 are SNHLY and FYNNEI. V was cut by 4 bases and J by 3 bases, with 4 bases left in between. The CDR3 spans 11 residues. In nucleotides, the CDR3 is TGTGCCAGCAGTGGGTTCTACGAGCAGTACTTC. Residues: CASSGFYEQYF. The whole variable domain, remainder taken from reference TRBV2 and TRBJ2-7, is EPEVTQTPSHQVTQMGQEVILRCVPISNHLYFYWYRQILGQKVEFLVSFYNNEISEKSEIFDDQFSVERPDGSNFTLKIRSTKLEDSAMYFCASSGFYEQYFGPGTRLTVT.

The chain combines TRBV30 with TRBJ1-1; D is perhaps TRBD1 (5 bases). Germline CDR1 GTSNPN, CDR2 SVGIG (reference sequence). V was trimmed by 2 bases and J by 0 bases, leaving 16 bases between them. There are 16 residues in the CDR3. CDR3 DNA: TGTGCCTGGAGTTTAGGCCGGCGGGGGATGAACACTGAAGCTTTCTTT. Protein product: CAWSLGRRGMNTEAFF. Using reference TRBV30 and TRBJ1-1 for the parts outside the CDR3, the full variable domain is SQTIHQWPATLVQPVGSPLSLECTVEGTSNPNLYWYRQAAGRGLQLLFYSVGIGQISSEVPQNLSASRPQDRQFILSSKKLLLSDSGFYLCAWSLGRRGMNTEAFFGQGTRLTVV.

The V gene is TRBV7-2, the J gene TRBJ1-3, with unresolved D. This CDR3 has 13 residues. Germline loops: CDR1 SGHTA, CDR2 FQGNSA. The V gene lost 4 bases and the J gene lost 4 bases, with 8 bases spanning the gap. CDR3 in amino acids: CASSSTRGNTIYF. Written as DNA, the CDR3 is TGTGCCAGCAGCTCCACACGAGGAAACACCATATATTTT. The full variable domain, in which reference TRBV7-2 and TRBJ1-3 provide the parts outside the CDR3, is GAGVSQSPSNKVTEKGKDVELRCDPISGHTALYWYRQSLGQGLEFLIYFQGNSAPDKSGLPSDRFSAERTGGSVSTLTIQRTQQEDSAVYLCASSSTRGNTIYFGEGSWLTVV.

The chain combines TRBV29-1 with TRBJ1-1; the D is unclear. In germline, CDR1 is SQVTM, CDR2 ANQGSEA. The CDR3 contains 11 residues. The germline V and J ends were trimmed by 6 bases and 8 bases, with 13 bases remaining between them. In DNA, the CDR3 is TGCAGCGTCCAGGTGCCCGGGGAAGCTTTCTTT. This sequence encodes CSVQVPGEAFF.

In this sample, this clone turned up once. V is TRBV5-8 and J is TRBJ2-7; 10 nucleotides line up with TRBD1. V shed 4 bases and J 3 bases; nucleotides not matched to a gene: 13. This CDR3 contains 17 residues. Germline loops: CDR1 SGHTS, CDR2 YDEGEE. The CDR3 is CASSKGQGFRLGYEQYF. In DNA, the CDR3 is TGTGCCAGCAGCAAGGGACAGGGGTTCCGTCTAGGCTACGAGCAGTACTTC. Full variable domain (outside the CDR3, taken from reference TRBV5-8 and TRBJ2-7): EAGVTQSPTHLIKTRGQQATLRCSPISGHTSVYWYQQALGLGLQFLLWYDEGEERNRGNFPPRFSGRQFPNYSSELNVNALELEDSALYLCASSKGQGFRLGYEQYFGPGTRLTVT.

This chain uses TRBV27 with TRBJ1-1, with 10 bases that match TRBD1. This CDR3 contains 17 residues. V shed 2 bases, J shed 4 bases, and the junction held 10 bases outside the gene matches. Germline V gene lookup returns CDR1 MNHEY and CDR2 SMNVEV (reference sequence). The CDR3: CASSLIGTGVGGTEAFF. In nucleotides, the CDR3 is TGTGCCAGCAGTTTAATTGGGACAGGGGTTGGGGGCACTGAAGCTTTCTTT.

Only a few counts were recorded for this clone. Here the CDR3 reads CASSIKSGGSYEQYF. Here the CDR3 DNA reads TGTGCCAGTAGTATTAAGTCAGGGGGGTCCTACGAGCAGTACTTC. The V and J genes are TRBV19 and TRBJ2-7; possibly TRBD1 for D (7 bases). The V end lost 3 bases, the J end lost 1 base, and 13 bases lay between the germline ends. CDR3 length: 15 amino acids. Germline V CDR1 and CDR2: LNHDA, SQIVND (reference sequence).

This clone is a singleton in its sample. This rearrangement joins TRBV5-1 to TRBJ2-5; D might be TRBD1 (8 bases). Trimming pared 1 base from V and 5 bases from J, leaving 15 bases between. CDR3 length: 15 amino acids. The V gene's germline CDR1 is SGHRS and CDR2 YFSETQ. CDR3 DNA: TGCGCCAGCAGCTTGACAGGGGGGGACGGGGAGACCCAGTACTTC. Translating gives CASSLTGGDGETQYF. Combining the CDR3 with reference TRBV5-1 and TRBJ2-5 gives the whole variable domain KAGVTQTPRYLIKTRGQQVTLSCSPISGHRSVSWYQQTPGQGLQFLFEYFSETQRNKGNFPGRFSGRQFSNSRSEMNVSTLELGDSALYLCASSLTGGDGETQYFGPGTRLLVL.

This chain uses TRBV10-3 with TRBJ2-1, with 9 positions matching TRBD2. V lost 4 bases, J lost 0 bases, and 13 bases stayed unmatched. The CDR3 covers 19 residues. CDR1 is ENHRY, CDR2 SYGVKD, per germline. The CDR3 protein is CAISGGGRASSSSYNEQFF. CDR3 bases: TGTGCCATCAGTGGAGGCGGGAGGGCCTCATCGAGCTCCTACAATGAGCAGTTCTTC.

The gene calls are TRBV6-1 and TRBJ1-5; D gene unclear. V lost 2 bases and J 7 bases, leaving 6 bases between the germline ends. This CDR3 is built from 12 residues. Germline values: CDR1 MNHNS, CDR2 SASEGT. The CDR3 here is CASSEPFQPQHF. DNA of the CDR3: TGTGCCAGCAGTGAACCCTTCCAGCCCCAGCATTTT.

The chain carries TRBV15 and TRBJ1-5; 8 bases fit TRBD1. The germline V gene encodes CDR1 LNHNV and CDR2 YYDKDF (reference sequence). The CDR3 is made up of 18 amino acids. V was clipped by 5 bases and J by 2 bases; unmatched bases: 14. The CDR3: CATSLSFGQGRGNQPQHF. For the CDR3, the DNA is TGTGCCACCAGCCTTTCCTTTGGACAGGGCCGAGGCAATCAGCCCCAGCATTTT.

The chain is built from TRBV29-1 and TRBJ1-5; D gene ambiguous. V lost 4 bases and J 7 bases, leaving 11 bases between the germline ends. Germline assignment: CDR1 SQVTM and CDR2 ANQGSEA. The CDR3 has 12 amino acids. CDR3 sequence reads: CSVASASQPQHF. The CDR3 region has the DNA TGCAGCGTTGCGTCAGCGAGCCAGCCCCAGCATTTT.

The chain uses TRBV5-8 and TRBJ2-5; TRBD2 matches at 7 bases. The germline gives CDR1 SGHTS, CDR2 YDEGEE. V lost 4 bases, J lost 1 base, and 10 bases stayed unmatched. The CDR3 length is 16 residues. The CDR3 spells CASSPGEGLSQETQYF. DNA of the CDR3: TGTGCCAGCAGCCCGGGGGAGGGGCTTTCCCAAGAGACCCAGTACTTC.

The V gene is TRBV9, the J gene TRBJ1-1; the D gene is possibly TRBD1 (5 bases). This CDR3 contains 14 residues. CDR1 is SGDLS and CDR2 is YYNGEE in the germline V gene. V was trimmed by 1 base and J by 1 base, leaving 8 bases between them. CDR3 in DNA: TGTGCCAGCAGCGTATTGACAGCGAACACTGAAGCTTTCTTT. It specifies CASSVLTANTEAFF.

The sample holds one count of this clone. The chain has TRBV4-1 and TRBJ2-3; tentative D call: TRBD2 (6 bases). CDR3 length equals 14 residues. Trimming pared 1 base from V and 8 bases from J, leaving 13 bases between. Germline CDR1 MGHRA, CDR2 YSYEKL. The CDR3 sequence is CASSQVGYGGTQYF. The CDR3 coding sequence is TGCGCCAGCAGCCAAGTCGGCTACGGGGGTACGCAGTATTTT.

This chain links TRBV4-1 with TRBJ1-4, with D hard to call. The CDR3 has 14 residues. Trimming left V 1 base short and J 6 bases short, with 9 bases between. Germline CDR1 is MGHRA and CDR2 is YSYEKL. The DNA for the CDR3 is TGCGCCAGCAGCCAAGGGACCGGATATGAAAAACTGTTTTTT. Residues: CASSQGTGYEKLFF.

V gene TRBV5-5 combines with J gene TRBJ1-2, with D tentatively TRBD1 (6 bases). Germline V gene lookup returns CDR1 SGHKS and CDR2 YYEKEE (reference sequence). Trimming took 4 bases from V and 6 from J, leaving 16 bases between them. CDR3 size: 14 residues. In nucleotides, the CDR3 is TGTGCCAGCAGCCCCAGGGGAGGGCGGGATGGCTACACCTTC. Translated: CASSPRGGRDGYTF. Full variable domain (rest looked up from reference TRBV5-5 and TRBJ1-2): DAGVTQSPTHLIKTRGQQVTLRCSPISGHKSVSWYQQVLGQGPQFIFQYYEKEERGRGNFPDRFSARQFPNYSSELNVNALLLGDSALYLCASSPRGGRDGYTFGSGTRLTVV.

The genes are TRBV2 and TRBJ2-3; D is possibly TRBD1 (5 bases). Germline CDR1 reads SNHLY; CDR2 reads FYNNEI. V lost 6 bases, J lost 0 bases, and 13 bases lay in between. The CDR3 has 15 residues. Here the CDR3 DNA reads TGTGCCAGCAGCGCCCAGGGCACGAGCACAGATACGCAGTATTTT. It translates to CASSAQGTSTDTQYF.

The chain recombines TRBV5-1 with TRBJ2-6, with unresolved D. The CDR3 is 14 amino acids. Germline-derived CDR1 and CDR2 are SGHRS and YFSETQ. Trimming pared 6 bases from V and 0 bases from J, leaving 7 bases between. CDR3 bases: TGCGCCAGCAACGATTACTCTGGGGCCAACGTCCTGACTTTC. Protein product: CASNDYSGANVLTF.

CDR3 in amino acids: CASKRNEQFF. In DNA, the CDR3 is TGTGCCAGCAAGAGGAATGAGCAGTTCTTC. The chain has TRBV2 and TRBJ2-1, with unresolved D. This CDR3 comprises 10 residues. V lost 7 bases to trimming and J lost 7 bases, with 5 bases between them. Germline CDR1 reads SNHLY; CDR2 reads FYNNEI.

The chain is built from TRBV9 and TRBJ2-5; 9 bases line up with TRBD2. The CDR3 covers 15 residues. Looked up from germline, CDR1 is SGDLS and CDR2 is YYNGEE. V lost 3 bases, J lost 9 bases, and 12 bases stayed unmatched. CDR3 DNA: TGTGCCAGCAGCGATGATAGCGGGGGTTCGGGGGCCCAGTACTTC. Residues: CASSDDSGGSGAQYF.

V and J are TRBV27 and TRBJ2-3, with 12 positions matching TRBD2. Trimming removed 4 bases from V and 2 bases from J; junction bases left unmatched: 7. The CDR3 consists of 17 residues. Germline CDR1 MNHEY, CDR2 SMNVEV (reference sequence). The CDR3 loop reads CASSSRTSGTLTDTQYF. CDR3 nucleotide sequence: TGTGCCAGCAGTTCACGGACTAGCGGGACACTCACAGATACGCAGTATTTT.